This T cell receptor beta chain came from a study of T cells in localized non-small cell lung cancer. The study's findings and limits: Higher adjacent-lung clonality was associated with shorter survival.

Remarks on this clone: Its antigen remains unknown.

Libraries were prepared by immunoSEQ multiplex PCR; TCRdb keeps only in-frame clonotypes and omits some of them. The top ten clones hold just under 20% of a sample with about 59,000 clones, roughly nine tenths of them seen once. V lost 3 bases and J lost 5, with 10 bases in between. The CDR3 extends over 13 amino acids. CDR1 is KGHSH and CDR2 is LQKENI in the germline V gene. The source is a man between 40 and 70 years old with stage I lung adenocarcinoma. The sample in question was peripheral blood, obtained before any cancer treatment. The chain has TRBV18 and TRBJ1-2; no firm D call. This CDR3 is CASSPMGDYGYTF. DNA of the CDR3: TGTGCCAGCTCACCTATGGGCGATTATGGCTACACCTTC.